This TCR beta chain was sequenced in a study of beta chain features in type 1 diabetes. Investigators reverse transcribed all isolated RNA, so they sequenced expressed TCRB transcripts. The assay was immunoSEQ multiplex PCR, and TCRdb's table has in-frame clones only and misses some. The sample has 250,000 to 300,000 clones, 7% to 9% seen once. This clone appeared a few times. The germline V and J ends were trimmed by 2 bases and 1 base, with 14 bases remaining between them. Germline V gene lookup returns CDR1 LNHDA and CDR2 SQIVND (reference sequence). The CDR3 is made up of 16 amino acids. The rearrangement joins TRBV19 to TRBJ1-1, with D perhaps matching TRBD1 (6 bases). This sequence was found in a young woman in good health. The source material was central memory CD4+ T cells from blood. DNA for the CDR3: TGTGCCAGTAGTATATTCGGACAGCTCAAGAACACTGAAGCTTTCTTT. Amino acid sequence: CASSIFGQLKNTEAFF.